This T cell receptor beta chain emerged from a study of a mutant IDH1 vaccine in newly diagnosed glioma. At the level of the study: Vaccinations, eight in total, occurred in weeks 1, 3, 5, 7, 11, 15, 19, 23.

Libraries were prepared by immunoSEQ multiplex PCR; TCRdb keeps only in-frame clonotypes and omits some of them. The repertoire holds 57,000 or so clones, approximately 80% seen once, with about 3.7% in the top ten. Sample time point: week 11, during vaccination. Topical imiquimod accompanied each vaccine dose, which consisted of 300 ug of mutant IDH1 20-mer peptide. Those who donated had recent WHO grade 3 or 4 IDH1-mutant, ATRX-lost astrocytomas. Between the trimmed V and J ends, which lost 1 base and 0 bases, there was a span of 7 bases. This CDR3 is 15 amino acids long. The germline CDR1 and CDR2 sequences are LNHDA and SQIVND (reference sequence). On this clone: Its matching antigen is unknown.

The sequencing here drew on PBMCs, taken from a glioma patient whose treatment included an IDH1 peptide vaccine. This chain joins TRBV19 and TRBJ1-5, with D unresolved. The origin of this receptor is a man aged 30 to 45 with glioma. The CDR3 region has the DNA TGTGCCAGTAGTATAGCGGGAATTAGCAATCAGCCCCAGCATTTT. The encoded protein is CASSIAGISNQPQHF.